A selection of T cell receptor beta chains follows, all from one sample in a study of T cell responses to AZD1222 COVID-19 vaccine. Assay used: immunoSEQ multiplex PCR; TCRdb lists only in-frame clones, some missing. The table lists 180,000 or so clones, 94% of them singletons, with approximately 0.64% in the top ten. Here the sequenced sample was peripheral blood, taken on day 0 of AZD1222 vaccination. These receptors were collected from an adult in good health. Both conserved end residues are part of each CDR3. The D gene is left open where the match is weak. Clone size appears in some rows only: once, few, many, or a class for an expanded clone.

j_gene,d_gene,v_gene,abundance,CDR3aa,CDR3nt
TRBJ1-4,-,TRBV19,-,CASTLRSGLNEKLFF,TGTGCCAGTACTCTCAGATCGGGCCTCAATGAAAAACTGTTTTTT
TRBJ2-5,-,TRBV7-9,-,CASSLDGRETQYF,TGTGCCAGCAGCCTGGACGGTAGAGAGACCCAGTACTTC
TRBJ2-1,-,TRBV7-3,-,CASSLTPLGSSYNEQFF,TGTGCCAGCAGCTTAACGCCACTAGGAAGCTCCTACAATGAGCAGTTCTTC
TRBJ1-1,-,TRBV19,once,CASSTPGGAFF,TGTGCCAGTAGTACCCCCGGGGGGGCTTTCTTT
TRBJ2-1,-,TRBV3-1/TRBV3-2,-,CASSQDLSDSYNEQFF,TGTGCCAGCAGCCAAGATCTTAGTGACAGCTACAATGAGCAGTTCTTC
TRBJ1-2,TRBD1,TRBV3-1/TRBV3-2,few,CASSQGEQGRPGYTF,TGTGCCAGCAGCCAAGGAGAACAGGGGAGGCCTGGCTACACCTTC
TRBJ1-2,-,TRBV2,-,CARQGRSYTF,TGTGCCAGACAGGGAAGGAGCTACACCTTC
TRBJ1-2,-,TRBV20-1,-,CSARTENGYTF,TGCAGTGCTAGAACAGAGAATGGCTACACCTTC
TRBJ1-5,TRBD1,TRBV13,once,CASSFGQGLNQPQHF,TGTGCCAGCAGCTTTGGACAGGGGCTCAATCAGCCCCAGCATTTT
TRBJ1-1,-,TRBV5-4,-,CASSLDRRNTEAFF,TGTGCCAGCAGCTTGGACAGGAGGAACACTGAAGCTTTCTTT
TRBJ2-7,TRBD2,TRBV28,-,CASSLRGSGSGQQYF,TGTGCCAGCAGTTTAAGAGGGAGCGGGAGCGGGCAGCAGTACTTC
TRBJ2-7,-,TRBV7-3,-,CASSPCLICEQYF,TGTGCCAGCAGCCCGTGCTTAATCTGCGAGCAGTACTTC
TRBJ1-2,-,TRBV4-1,-,CASSQNYGYTF,TGCGCCAGCAGCCAAAACTATGGCTACACCTTC
TRBJ1-2,-,TRBV3-1/TRBV3-2,-,CASSQDSKGYTF,TGTGCCAGCAGCCAAGATAGTAAGGGCTACACCTTC
TRBJ1-5,-,TRBV2,-,CASSEGTKRGQPQHF,TGTGCCAGCAGTGAAGGCACCAAAAGGGGTCAGCCCCAGCATTTT
TRBJ1-2,TRBD1,TRBV5-6,once,CASSEDRVAYGYTF,TGTGCCAGCAGCGAGGACAGGGTGGCGTATGGCTACACCTTC
TRBJ1-1,-,TRBV6-1,-,CASSDTIRGGTEAFF,TGTGCCAGCAGTGACACGATCAGGGGCGGGACTGAAGCTTTCTTT
TRBJ2-1,TRBD2,TRBV27,-,CASSSLERELGNEQFF,TGTGCCAGCAGCTCCCTAGAGCGGGAGTTAGGCAATGAGCAGTTCTTC
TRBJ2-5,-,TRBV7-6,-,CASSRLGETQYF,TGTGCCAGCAGCCGCTTGGGGGAGACCCAGTACTTC
TRBJ1-6,-,TRBV4-1,-,CASSQGTAVSYNSPLHF,TGCGCCAGCAGCCAAGGGACAGCGGTCTCCTATAATTCACCCCTCCACTTT
TRBJ2-3,TRBD2,TRBV19,few,CASRTSGTDTQYF,TGTGCCAGTAGGACTAGCGGCACAGATACGCAGTATTTT
TRBJ1-3,TRBD1,TRBV4-2,-,CASSHEGQVSGNTIYF,TGTGCCAGCAGCCATGAGGGACAGGTCTCTGGAAACACCATATATTTT
TRBJ1-2,-,TRBV5-4,-,CASSLRSRTQRRSNGYTF,TGTGCCAGCAGCCTCAGGTCTCGGACTCAAAGGAGGTCAAATGGCTACACCTTC
TRBJ1-6,-,TRBV12-3/TRBV12-4,-,CASSFRTNSPLHF,TGTGCCAGCAGTTTTAGAACGAATTCACCCCTCCACTTT
TRBJ1-1,-,TRBV12-3/TRBV12-4,-,CASSFLEEKPFF,TGTGCCAGCAGTTTTTTGGAGGAAAAACCTTTCTTT
TRBJ2-6,TRBD1,TRBV19,-,CASSMRSGGISGANVLTF,TGTGCCAGTAGTATGAGGTCAGGGGGAATCTCTGGGGCCAACGTCCTGACTTTC
TRBJ1-3,-,TRBV5-1,-,CASSLVGPNSGNTIYF,TGCGCCAGCAGCTTGGTAGGGCCCAACTCTGGAAACACCATATATTTT
TRBJ2-7,-,TRBV20-1,-,CSASSTGAYEQYF,TGCAGTGCTAGTTCCACGGGAGCCTACGAGCAGTACTTC
TRBJ1-2,-,TRBV12-3/TRBV12-4,-,CASSLDSWYGYTF,TGTGCCAGCAGTTTGGACAGCTGGTATGGCTACACCTTC
TRBJ1-2,-,TRBV7-2,-,CASSLVSGQNYGYTF,TGTGCCAGCAGCTTAGTCTCGGGGCAGAACTATGGCTACACCTTC
TRBJ2-1,TRBD2,TRBV10-3,-,CAIGTSGNNEQFF,TGTGCCATTGGGACTAGCGGAAACAATGAGCAGTTCTTC
TRBJ1-6,TRBD1,TRBV4-2,-,CASSQESDRDNSPLHF,TGTGCCAGCAGCCAAGAATCGGACAGGGATAATTCACCCCTCCACTTT
TRBJ2-5,-,TRBV15,-,CATSFGKSGYQYF,TGTGCCACCAGCTTCGGTAAATCAGGGTACCAGTACTTC
TRBJ1-6,-,TRBV3-1/TRBV3-2,-,CASSPWKDNSPLHF,TGTGCCAGCAGTCCCTGGAAAGATAATTCACCCCTCCACTTT
TRBJ1-5,-,TRBV19,once,CASSIAGGNQPQHF,TGTGCCAGTAGTATCGCCGGGGGGAATCAGCCCCAGCATTTT
TRBJ2-7,-,TRBV4-2,-,CASSQDSPGFYEQYF,TGTGCCAGCAGCCAAGATAGCCCGGGATTCTACGAGCAGTACTTC
TRBJ2-3,-,TRBV5-1,-,CASSLRTESTDTQYF,TGCGCCAGCAGCCTTCGGACAGAGAGCACAGATACGCAGTATTTT
TRBJ1-1,-,TRBV25-1,-,CASSDPNRVEGTEAFF,TGTGCCAGCAGTGACCCCAACAGGGTTGAGGGGACTGAAGCTTTCTTT
TRBJ1-1,-,TRBV10-3,-,CAISDRGDTEAFF,TGTGCCATCAGTGACCGAGGGGACACTGAAGCTTTCTTT
TRBJ1-4,-,TRBV6-1,once,CASSEAKGMAEKLFF,TGTGCCAGCAGTGAAGCAAAGGGTATGGCTGAAAAACTGTTTTTT
TRBJ1-1,-,TRBV6-5,-,CASSYGGTEAFF,TGTGCCAGCAGTTACGGAGGGACTGAAGCTTTCTTT
TRBJ1-3,-,TRBV30,-,CAWIRDSGNTIYF,TGTGCCTGGATCAGGGACTCTGGAAACACCATATATTTT
TRBJ2-6,-,TRBV21-1,-,CASTHTWGYSSGANVLTF,TGTGCCAGCACCCATACCTGGGGCTATAGCTCTGGGGCCAACGTCCTGACTTTC
TRBJ1-5,-,TRBV6-4,-,CASSDSIENQPQHF,TGTGCCAGCAGTGACTCGATTGAAAATCAGCCCCAGCATTTT
TRBJ1-2,TRBD1,TRBV15,-,CATSRRGQGGGYTF,TGTGCCACCAGCAGAAGGGGACAGGGGGGTGGCTACACCTTC
TRBJ1-3,-,TRBV21-1,-,CASSNRVRVSRNTIYF,TGTGCCAGCAGCAACCGCGTCAGGGTAAGTCGAAACACCATATATTTT
TRBJ2-2,-,TRBV28,once,CASSFDTNTGELFF,TGTGCCAGCAGTTTCGACACTAACACCGGGGAGCTGTTTTTT
TRBJ1-4,-,TRBV12-5,-,CASAVPGNEKLFF,TGTGCTAGTGCGGTCCCAGGGAATGAAAAACTGTTTTTT
TRBJ2-6,-,TRBV6-2/TRBV6-3,once,CASSLSTGSGANVLTF,TGTGCCAGCAGTTTAAGTACAGGGTCTGGGGCCAACGTCCTGACTTTC
TRBJ2-2,TRBD1,TRBV27,-,CASSFPGQGQTGELFF,TGTGCCAGCAGTTTTCCGGGACAGGGGCAGACCGGGGAGCTGTTTTTT
TRBJ1-1,-,TRBV19,-,CASSIDFGGTEAFF,TGTGCCAGTAGTATAGATTTCGGGGGCACTGAAGCTTTCTTT
TRBJ2-2,-,TRBV23-1,-,CASSQWAGPIAGELFF,TGCGCCAGCAGTCAATGGGCGGGGCCGATCGCCGGGGAGCTGTTTTTT
TRBJ1-4,-,TRBV15,-,CATSKGDKALEKLFF,TGTGCCACCAGCAAGGGGGACAAAGCCTTAGAAAAACTGTTTTTT
TRBJ2-2,-,TRBV4-1,-,CASSQEGRRLNTGELFF,TGCGCCAGCAGCCAAGAGGGGAGGCGACTTAACACCGGGGAGCTGTTTTTT
TRBJ1-5,-,TRBV20-1,once,CSASIPGGDQPQHF,TGCAGTGCTAGTATTCCGGGCGGGGATCAGCCCCAGCATTTT
TRBJ1-2,TRBD1,TRBV3-1/TRBV3-2,-,CAISDRSYGYTF,TGTGCCATTTCGGACAGGTCCTATGGCTACACCTTC
TRBJ1-5,-,TRBV5-1,-,CASSLEGVFNQPQHF,TGCGCCAGCAGCTTGGAGGGGGTCTTCAATCAGCCCCAGCATTTT